This T cell receptor beta chain was found in a study of OX40 agonist ivuxolimab in advanced cancers. V was clipped by 6 bases and J by 5 bases, with 7 bases between them. The germline gives CDR1 SEHNR, CDR2 FQNEAQ (reference sequence). This CDR3 is 12 amino acids long. The assay was immunoSEQ multiplex PCR, and TCRdb's table has in-frame clones only and misses some. The sample includes around 83,000 clones, more than 80% of them seen just once. The genes are TRBV7-9 and TRBJ1-4; D gene unclear. The sequencing used CD4+ or CD8+ T cells sorted from blood, collected in a trial of the OX40 agonist ivuxolimab. The sequence was obtained from an adult with an advanced solid tumor such as melanoma, head and neck, liver or kidney cancer. DNA for the CDR3: TGTGCCAGCAGTCCGCCGAATGAAAAACTGTTTTTT. Amino acid sequence: CASSPPNEKLFF.